A selection of T cell receptor beta chains follows, all from one sample in a study of T cells after yellow fever vaccination. One entry per CDR3 protein results from TCRdb running MiXCR on the 5' RACE reads. Here the sample spans 140,000 to 150,000 distinct CDR3 sequences, 5% to 8% being singletons. The material was CD4+ T cells sorted from PBMCs, obtained 10 days after the yellow fever booster vaccination. These receptors were taken from a man aged 25 to 45 who received the YFV17D yellow fever vaccine. CDR3s include the opening cysteine and the closing phenylalanine or tryptophan. D genes are given only for firm matches. Part of the rows lack a size; the others show once, few, many or a class for expanded clones.

v_call,clone_size,j_call,d_call,cdr3_length,cdr3_nt,cdr3_aa
TRBV28,NA,TRBJ2-3,TRBD1,14,TGTGCCAGCAGTCAACAGGGGGGTATAGATACGCAGTATTTT,CASSQQGGIDTQYF
TRBV19,NA,TRBJ2-3,TRBD2,14,TGTGCCAGTACTTTGCGGGGGAACACAGATACGCAGTATTTT,CASTLRGNTDTQYF
TRBV20-1,many,TRBJ2-7,TRBD2,13,TGCAGTGTAGTTAGCGGGGGATCCTACGAGCAGTACTTC,CSVVSGGSYEQYF
TRBV5-1,many,TRBJ2-2,NA,15,TGCGCCAGCACCACCCAGTCGGGGAACACCGGGGAGCTGTTTTTT,CASTTQSGNTGELFF
TRBV5-5,NA,TRBJ2-5,TRBD1,15,TGTGCCAGCAGCCAAATGACAGGGGTCATCGAGACCCAGTACTTC,CASSQMTGVIETQYF
TRBV12-3/TRBV12-4,many,TRBJ1-4,TRBD1,14,TGTGCCAGCAGCCGGGGACAGTCAAATGAAAAACTGTTTTTT,CASSRGQSNEKLFF
TRBV28,many,TRBJ2-7,NA,13,TGTGCCAGCAGTCTCGCTAACACCTACGAGCAGTACTTC,CASSLANTYEQYF
TRBV18,few,TRBJ2-7,TRBD1,14,TGTGCCAGCTCGACGAGACAGGGGGCCTACGAGCAGTACTTC,CASSTRQGAYEQYF
TRBV19,many,TRBJ2-1,NA,15,TGTGCCAGTAGTATCCTATCCCCATCCCGCAATGAGCAGTTCTTC,CASSILSPSRNEQFF
TRBV19,many,TRBJ2-3,NA,12,TGTGCCAGGGAGGACACCCCGGATACGCAGTATTTT,CAREDTPDTQYF
TRBV27,many,TRBJ2-1,NA,12,TGTGCCAGCAGTCCCAGGGGCCATGAGCAGTTCTTC,CASSPRGHEQFF
TRBV10-3,many,TRBJ1-5,NA,13,TGTGCCATCAGTGAGTCGAAGGGTCAGCCCCAGCATTTT,CAISESKGQPQHF
TRBV6-2/TRBV6-3,many,TRBJ2-7,NA,11,TGTGCCAGCAGTTCGGCGGGGCACGCTGGCTTC,CASSSAGHAGF
TRBV27,many,TRBJ2-2,TRBD1,16,TGTGCCAGCAGTTCCCAATTCTCGACAGGGCGTAAGGAGCTGTTTTTT,CASSSQFSTGRKELFF
TRBV6-6,many,TRBJ1-1,NA,13,TGTGCCAGCAGTTGGGACGGAAACACTGAAGCTTTCTTT,CASSWDGNTEAFF
TRBV27,many,TRBJ2-3,TRBD2,15,TGTGCCAGCAGCCTGATTAGTAGCGGGAGACGTACGCAGTATTTT,CASSLISSGRRTQYF
TRBV20-1,many,TRBJ2-1,TRBD2,15,TGCAGTGCTAGAGATTCCTCCGGGAGGATGTATGAGCAGTTCTTC,CSARDSSGRMYEQFF
TRBV19,few,TRBJ1-1,NA,13,TGTGCCAGTAGTATTGTGGGGTTAACTGAAGCTTTCTTT,CASSIVGLTEAFF
TRBV6-5,many,TRBJ2-6,NA,16,TGTGCCAGCAGTTACACAGGGAGCCCTGGGGCCAACGTCCTGACTTTC,CASSYTGSPGANVLTF
TRBV4-2,many,TRBJ1-5,NA,14,TGTGCCAGCAGCCAAGAGGAGGTCATGCAGCCCCAGCATTTT,CASSQEEVMQPQHF
TRBV7-2,NA,TRBJ2-2,TRBD1,16,TGTGCCAGCAGCTTAGAAGGGACAGGGGTTACCGGGGAGCTGTTTTTT,CASSLEGTGVTGELFF
TRBV5-1,many,TRBJ2-1,NA,14,TGCGCCAGCAGCTTGGGCCAGCCCTCCTGTGAGCAGTTCTTC,CASSLGQPSCEQFF
TRBV20-1,many,TRBJ2-1,NA,13,TGCAGTGCTAGGAAGAGGATAGAAATAAAGCAGTTCTTC,CSARKRIEIKQFF
TRBV4-3,few,TRBJ2-5,TRBD1,16,TGCGCCAGCAGCCAATTTTGGGGACAGGGAACGGAGACCCAGTACTTC,CASSQFWGQGTETQYF
TRBV29-1,many,TRBJ1-5,TRBD1,14,TGCAGCGTTGGGACAGGGAGGTTCAATCAGCCCCAGCATTTT,CSVGTGRFNQPQHF
TRBV28,many,TRBJ2-1,NA,15,TGTGCCAGCAGTCACACTGGCGGGCTCAGTCATGAGCAGTTCTTC,CASSHTGGLSHEQFF
TRBV9,many,TRBJ2-1,TRBD2,16,TGTGCCAGCAGCTCCTGGGGAGCGGGAGAATTCAATGAGCAGTTCTTC,CASSSWGAGEFNEQFF
TRBV7-8,few,TRBJ2-1,NA,16,TGTGCCAGCAGCGCCACCGGGACTCCCGTCCTCAATGAGCAGTTCTTC,CASSATGTPVLNEQFF
TRBV30,few,TRBJ2-2,NA,13,TGTGCCAAGGACAGAGCGAACACCGGGGAGCTGTTTTTT,CAKDRANTGELFF
TRBV5-1,many,TRBJ2-1,TRBD2,14,TGCGCCAGCGGAAAGACTAGCGGGACCGGTGAGCAGTTCTTC,CASGKTSGTGEQFF
TRBV12-3/TRBV12-4,few,TRBJ2-2,NA,13,TGTGCCAGCAGTAGAGATGGTCGCGGGGAGCTGTTTTTT,CASSRDGRGELFF
TRBV7-2,many,TRBJ2-2,TRBD2,17,TGTGCCAGCAGCTTAGGACTAGCGGGAGGACCCACCGGGGAGCTGTTTTTT,CASSLGLAGGPTGELFF
TRBV29-1,many,TRBJ2-5,NA,12,TGCAGCGTTGAGGGGGTCCGGGAGACCCAGTACTTC,CSVEGVRETQYF
TRBV20-1,many,TRBJ2-3,NA,14,TGCAGTGCAGGACGGGGGGCTAGCACAGATACGCAGTATTTT,CSAGRGASTDTQYF
TRBV5-4,NA,TRBJ1-2,TRBD1,17,TGTGCCAGCAGCACAGACAGGGGCCCTCGAGCTAACTATGGCTACACCTTC,CASSTDRGPRANYGYTF
TRBV7-2,many,TRBJ2-2,NA,15,TGTGCCAGCAGCCCGGACGGGCCTAAGACCGGGGAGCTGTTTTTT,CASSPDGPKTGELFF
TRBV5-5,many,TRBJ2-3,NA,14,TGTGCCAGCAGCTCAACAGGAGGGGGAGATACGCAGTATTTT,CASSSTGGGDTQYF
TRBV29-1,many,TRBJ2-3,TRBD2,14,TGCAGCGCCTTAACTAGCGGGAGGGCCGAGACGCAGTATTTT,CSALTSGRAETQYF
TRBV29-1,many,TRBJ2-7,TRBD2,15,TGCAGCGCAGAAACGGGACTAGCGGGAGGAGGCGAGCAGTACTTC,CSAETGLAGGGEQYF
TRBV4-1,many,TRBJ1-6,NA,15,TGCGCCAGCGGACCTTCTACAGGGTATAATTCACCCCTCCACTTT,CASGPSTGYNSPLHF
TRBV20-1,NA,TRBJ1-5,NA,15,TGCAGTGCTAAGACAGACACAAATACCAATCAGCCCCAGCATTTT,CSAKTDTNTNQPQHF
TRBV5-1,many,TRBJ1-1,NA,15,TGCGCCAGCAGCCCAGGACAGAGCATGAACACTGAAGCTTTCTTT,CASSPGQSMNTEAFF
TRBV7-8,many,TRBJ2-7,NA,13,TGTGCCAGCAGCTCACCCGTTCCGGGGGAGCAGTACTTC,CASSSPVPGEQYF
TRBV12-3/TRBV12-4,few,TRBJ2-1,NA,12,TGTGCCATTGGGGCAGGGGTCAATGAGCAGTTCTTC,CAIGAGVNEQFF
TRBV29-1,many,TRBJ2-3,NA,15,TGCAGCGTTGAAAAGGGTACAAAGAGCACAGATACGCAGTATTTT,CSVEKGTKSTDTQYF
TRBV5-6,many,TRBJ2-7,TRBD1,14,TGTGCCAGCAGCTTTGGGACAGAGGTCTACGAGCAGTACTTC,CASSFGTEVYEQYF
TRBV20-1,NA,TRBJ1-5,TRBD1,13,TGCAGTGCAACGGGGACAGTCAATCAGCCCCAGCATTTT,CSATGTVNQPQHF
TRBV2,many,TRBJ2-7,NA,10,TGTGCCAGCAGTGAGAACGAGCAGTACTTC,CASSENEQYF
TRBV7-2,NA,TRBJ2-1,TRBD2,14,TGTTCCATCAGCTCCCCGGGACTAGCGATTGAGCAGTTCTTC,CSISSPGLAIEQFF
TRBV7-8,few,TRBJ2-1,NA,13,TGTGCCAGCAGCTGGCGGACCTACAATGAGCAGTTCTTC,CASSWRTYNEQFF